Listed below are T cell receptor beta chains from one sample, sequenced in a study of low-dose radiotherapy and immunotherapy resistance in tumors. In TCRdb, the reads were re-called with MiXCR into one record per CDR3 protein. In the table there are 85,000 to 95,000 distinct CDR3 sequences, around 20% of which are singletons. The sample here was PBMCs, taken after low-dose radiotherapy plus immunotherapy. These receptors were collected from a female donor with ovarian cancer. The CDR3 runs from the conserved cysteine through the conserved F or W. Fields, in order: D gene, clone size, J gene, V gene, CDR3 length, CDR3 protein, CDR3 DNA. The D gene is left open where the match is weak. The size field is filled for only some rows; it gives once, few, many or a size class.

TRBD2,many,TRBJ2-1,TRBV29-1,18,CSGSGGASAGYSYNEQFF,TGCAGCGGTAGCGGGGGGGCCTCTGCAGGGTACTCCTACAATGAGCAGTTCTTC
.,many,TRBJ1-3,TRBV5-1,16,CASSSSTLRNGNTIYF,.
.,.,TRBJ1-4,TRBV27,14,CASRGHATNEKLFF,TGTGCCAGCAGGGGACACGCAACTAATGAAAAACTGTTTTTT
TRBD2,many,TRBJ2-5,TRBV7-2,15,CASSFGAGAGETQYF,TGTGCCAGCAGCTTCGGTGCGGGAGCGGGAGAGACCCAGTACTTC
.,many,TRBJ2-6,TRBV14,17,CASSQEIRSSGANVLTF,TGTGCCAGCAGCCAGGAAATCAGGAGCTCTGGGGCCAACGTCCTGACTTTC
.,many,TRBJ2-7,TRBV28,14,CASSPDTPSYEQYF,TGTGCCAGCAGTCCGGACACTCCTTCCTACGAGCAGTACTTC
.,.,TRBJ2-7,TRBV4-3,15,CASSQDQGSSYEQYF,TGCGCCAGCAGCCAAGATCAGGGTAGCTCCTACGAGCAGTACTTC
.,many,TRBJ2-3,TRBV7-9,14,CASSRPTRTDTQYF,TGTGCCAGCAGCCGACCGACTAGGACAGATACGCAGTATTTT
TRBD2,many,TRBJ2-2,TRBV5-1,17,CASSFAGLAANTGELFF,TGCGCCAGCAGCTTTGCCGGACTAGCGGCGAACACCGGGGAGCTGTTTTTT
TRBD1,many,TRBJ2-7,TRBV3-1,15,CASSPSRDRAYEQYF,TGTGCCAGCAGCCCCAGCAGGGACAGGGCCTACGAGCAGTACTTC
.,.,TRBJ2-2,TRBV11-2,16,CASSWRRGTGELFFFF,.
TRBD1,few,TRBJ2-2,TRBV9,18,CASSVAGTGGLDTGELFF,TGTGCCAGCAGCGTAGCAGGGACAGGGGGCTTGGACACCGGGGAGCTGTTTTTT
.,.,TRBJ2-4,TRBV14,13,CASSPRAKNIQYF,TGTGCCAGCAGCCCCCGGGCCAAAAACATTCAGTACTTC
.,many,TRBJ1-5,TRBV18,14,CASSPSGEGQPQHF,TGTGCCAGCTCACCGTCAGGGGAAGGTCAGCCCCAGCATTTT
TRBD2,many,TRBJ2-1,TRBV7-2,15,CASSTLAGGRHEQFF,TGTGCCAGCAGTACACTAGCGGGGGGGCGCCATGAGCAGTTCTTC
TRBD1,many,TRBJ1-1,TRBV6-2/TRBV6-3,13,CASEQGASTEAFF,TGTGCCAGTGAACAGGGGGCGAGCACTGAAGCTTTCTTT
TRBD1,many,TRBJ1-1,TRBV6-2/TRBV6-3,16,CASSIPGQGVSTEAFF,TGTGCCAGCAGTATACCGGGACAGGGGGTTTCCACTGAAGCTTTCTTT
TRBD1,many,TRBJ2-2,TRBV5-6,16,CASSQDRGVDTGELFF,TGTGCCAGCAGCCAGGACAGGGGGGTGGACACCGGGGAGCTGTTTTTT
.,many,TRBJ2-5,TRBV29-1,15,CSVEKNIRGEETQYF,TGCAGCGTTGAGAAGAATATCAGGGGGGAGGAGACCCAGTACTTC
.,many,TRBJ1-5,TRBV18,18,CASSLTGTRGNSNQPQHF,TGTGCCAGCTCATTAACCGGGACAAGGGGAAATAGCAATCAGCCCCAGCATTTT
.,.,TRBJ2-1,TRBV29-1,14,CSVEFLDSYNEQFF,TGCAGCGTTGAGTTTCTAGACTCCTACAATGAGCAGTTCTTC
.,many,TRBJ1-2,TRBV25-1,13,CASSDDMLGGYTF,TGTGCCAGCAGTGATGACATGCTAGGTGGCTACACCTTC
TRBD1,many,TRBJ2-6,TRBV7-9,17,CASSEAVTGAGANVLTF,TGTGCCAGCAGTGAGGCGGTTACAGGGGCTGGGGCCAACGTCCTGACTTTC
.,many,TRBJ1-1,TRBV4-3,17,CASSQEHSGGRNTEAFF,TGCGCCAGCAGCCAAGAGCATTCGGGAGGGAGGAACACTGAAGCTTTCTTT
TRBD2,.,TRBJ2-7,TRBV5-5,16,CASSPLIGGSSYEQYF,TGTGCCAGCAGCCCGCTGATCGGCGGGAGCTCCTACGAGCAGTACTTC
TRBD1,many,TRBJ2-4,TRBV29-1,16,CSVVGQGTIAKNIQYF,TGCAGCGTTGTAGGACAGGGTACCATAGCCAAAAACATTCAGTACTTC
.,many,TRBJ2-1,TRBV27,12,CASRRDYNEQFF,TGTGCCAGTCGAAGGGATTACAATGAGCAGTTCTTC
TRBD1,.,TRBJ2-5,TRBV6-2/TRBV6-3,15,CASSPYFDREETQYF,TGTGCCAGCAGTCCCTACTTTGACAGGGAAGAGACCCAGTACTTC